The source of this T cell receptor (beta chain) is a study of blood T cell repertoires in COVID-19. Study-wide context: COVID-19 samples from acute and convalescent phases originated in the United States, Italy and Spain. From T cells, B-cell-depleted T cells, or PBMCs came the material, which was cDNA or gDNA.

Germline lookup yields CDR1 LNHDA and CDR2 SQIVND (reference sequence). The CDR3 is made up of 14 amino acids. Trimming removed 10 bases at V and 0 bases at J, with 15 bases between. Original analysis: The assay estimated nucleated cells by amplifying reference gene primers. Assay used: immunoSEQ multiplex PCR; TCRdb lists only in-frame clones, some missing. V, J and clone size derive from that table, while D and trimming were established from the DNA sequence. The sample has approximately 100,000 clones; roughly nine tenths are singletons. This chain uses TRBV19 with TRBJ1-1; D might be TRBD1 (5 bases). The sequencing input was peripheral blood. The TCR originated in a woman aged 60-70 years with acute or convalescent COVID-19. Written as DNA, the CDR3 is TGTGCCACCTCAAACAGGACCATGAACACTGAAGCTTTCTTT. This sequence encodes CATSNRTMNTEAFF.